This TCR beta chain was sequenced for a study of vaccination effects on CD4 cells after COVID-19. V was cut by 0 bases and J by 1 base, with 4 bases left in between. Germline lookup yields CDR1 MNHEY and CDR2 SMNVEV (reference sequence). This CDR3 region has 14 residues. Clones were sequenced by immunoSEQ multiplex PCR, and TCRdb holds only the in-frame ones, with some missing. In the table there are around 62,000 clones, roughly 74% of which are singletons. On this clone: Its cognate antigen is unknown.

CD4+ T cells were isolated after 10 days of culture. The vaccine given was either BNT162b2 or mRNA-1273, in two doses. The chain has TRBV27 and TRBJ2-1; D unresolved. Specimen: CD4+ T cells from PBMCs cultured without peptide, collected after COVID-19 vaccination. The TCR was taken from a human donor who received a COVID-19 vaccine. CDR3 sequence: CASSLSASYNEQFF. As DNA, the CDR3 is TGTGCCAGCAGTTTATCAGCTTCCTACAATGAGCAGTTCTTC.